These T cell receptor beta chains were read from a single sample in a study of human T cells and chemical hapten exposure. TCRdb recomputed calls from the RACE reads with MiXCR, one row per CDR3 protein. The table shows 330,000 or so distinct CDR3 sequences, with about 6% occurring only once. This specimen was whole blood, taken in connection with sensitization to the hapten diphenylcyclopropenone (DPC). These receptors all come from a woman under 30 with alopecia areata. Some clones in this sample may be carry-over from other donors' samples. Both conserved end residues are part of each CDR3. The D gene is left open where the match is weak. Expanded clones are given a class, and other clones once, few, many or no size at all.

j_gene | v_gene | abundance | d_gene | CDR3aa | CDR3nt
TRBJ2-3 | TRBV5-6 | many | - | CASSPTGTDTQYF | TGTGCCAGCAGCCCGACGGGCACAGATACGCAGTATTTT
TRBJ2-3 | TRBV20-1 | few | TRBD2 | CSASRTSGGDDPDTQYF | TGCAGTGCTAGCAGGACTAGCGGGGGGGATGATCCAGATACGCAGTATTTT
TRBJ1-1 | TRBV2 | - | - | CASGSGEAEAFF | TGTGCCAGCGGGTCAGGGGAAGCTGAAGCTTTCTTT
TRBJ1-4 | TRBV28 | - | - | CASSLRNWGQREKLFF | TGTGCCAGCAGTTTACGGAACTGGGGACAACGGGAAAAACTGTTTTTT
TRBJ1-3 | TRBV9 | many | - | CASSVEVWGSGNTIYF | TGTGCCAGCAGCGTAGAAGTCTGGGGGTCCGGAAACACCATATATTTT
TRBJ1-1 | TRBV7-6 | few | - | CASSYSGPLMSEAFF | TGTGCCAGCAGCTACTCGGGCCCCCTTATGTCTGAAGCTTTCTTT
TRBJ1-2 | TRBV12-3/TRBV12-4 | many | - | CASSPGFNYGYTF | TGTGCCAGCAGTCCTGGCTTTAACTATGGCTACACCTTC
TRBJ2-3 | TRBV27 | - | - | CASSSPGRGATDTQYF | TGTGCCAGCAGTTCGCCGGGGAGGGGGGCCACAGATACGCAGTATTTT
TRBJ1-1 | TRBV2 | few | TRBD1 | CASSETPRQGVSAFF | TGTGCCAGCAGTGAAACACCTCGACAGGGTGTGTCAGCTTTCTTT
TRBJ2-5 | TRBV3-1 | few | - | CASSLPAWTTQYF | TGTGCCAGCAGTCTCCCGGCTTGGACGACCCAGTACTTC
TRBJ2-3 | TRBV6-2/TRBV6-3 | - | - | CASSYSSSSPDTQYF | TGTGCCAGCAGTTACAGTTCGAGTTCTCCAGATACGCAGTATTTT
TRBJ2-7 | TRBV10-3 | few | - | CAISEGGTGEQYF | TGTGCCATCAGTGAAGGGGGGACTGGCGAGCAGTACTTC
TRBJ1-4 | TRBV7-2 | few | - | CASSTRQAWSEKLFF | TGTGCCAGCAGCACCAGACAGGCTTGGAGTGAAAAACTGTTTTTT
TRBJ2-1 | TRBV7-2 | - | - | CASSLGGHPEQFF | TGTGCCAGCAGCTTAGGAGGTCACCCTGAGCAGTTCTTC
TRBJ1-5 | TRBV28 | many | - | CASSPLREAEGNQPQHF | TGTGCCAGCAGTCCGCTCCGGGAGGCTGAGGGCAATCAGCCCCAGCATTTT
TRBJ2-7 | TRBV20-1 | few | TRBD1 | CSAREQSVDRVSYEQYF | TGCAGTGCTAGAGAACAATCGGTAGACAGGGTTTCTTACGAGCAGTACTTC
TRBJ1-6 | TRBV5-5 | few | - | CASSLRRDSYNSPLHF | TGTGCCAGCAGCTTGAGGAGGGACTCCTATAATTCACCCCTCCACTTT
TRBJ2-3 | TRBV20-1 | - | - | CSAVRATGTDTQYF | TGCAGTGCTGTCAGGGCAACTGGCACAGATACGCAGTATTTT